These T cell receptor beta chains were read from a single sample in a study of human T cells and chemical hapten exposure. TCRdb used MiXCR to reprocess the 5' RACE reads, holding one entry per CDR3 protein. The sample contains roughly 120,000 distinct CDR3 sequences, around a fifth of which appear only once. Receptors originate from a human donor in good health. The CDR3 runs from the conserved cysteine through the conserved F or W. D genes are given only for firm matches. Not all rows give a size; the values are once, few, many and, for expanded clones, a class.

D gene: NA; J gene: TRBJ2-1; clone size: NA; V gene: TRBV28; CDR3 protein: CASTNRPRGINEQFF; CDR3 DNA: TGTGCCAGCACTAATCGCCCAAGGGGAATCAATGAGCAGTTCTTC
D gene: NA; J gene: TRBJ2-1; clone size: few; V gene: TRBV6-5; CDR3 protein: CASSLDGIKIYNEQFF; CDR3 DNA: TGTGCCAGCAGCCTGGACGGCATTAAAATCTACAATGAGCAGTTCTTC
D gene: NA; J gene: TRBJ1-1; clone size: NA; V gene: TRBV20-1; CDR3 protein: CSARVETAEAIEAFF; CDR3 DNA: TGCAGTGCTAGAGTCGAGACCGCCGAAGCCATTGAAGCTTTCTTT
D gene: NA; J gene: TRBJ2-3; clone size: NA; V gene: TRBV6-1; CDR3 protein: CASSPRGLDTQYF; CDR3 DNA: TGTGCCAGCAGTCCCCGGGGGTTGGATACGCAGTATTTT
D gene: NA; J gene: TRBJ2-6; clone size: NA; V gene: TRBV27; CDR3 protein: CASREGDFQMPGANVLTF; CDR3 DNA: TGTGCCAGCCGCGAAGGAGACTTCCAAATGCCTGGGGCCAACGTCCTGACTTTC
D gene: NA; J gene: TRBJ2-3; clone size: few; V gene: TRBV11-1; CDR3 protein: CASSSRILQADTQYF; CDR3 DNA: TGTGCCAGCAGCTCTAGGATCCTACAGGCAGATACGCAGTATTTT
D gene: NA; J gene: TRBJ1-5; clone size: NA; V gene: TRBV12-3/TRBV12-4; CDR3 protein: CASRAREGVGNQPQHF; CDR3 DNA: TGTGCCAGCCGGGCCAGGGAGGGAGTGGGCAATCAGCCCCAGCATTTT
D gene: NA; J gene: TRBJ2-2; clone size: NA; V gene: TRBV15; CDR3 protein: CATSREGGNTGELFF; CDR3 DNA: TGTGCCACCAGCAGAGAAGGGGGTAACACCGGGGAGCTGTTTTTT
D gene: TRBD1; J gene: TRBJ1-6; clone size: few; V gene: TRBV27; CDR3 protein: CASSLEQGDNSPLHF; CDR3 DNA: TGTGCCAGCAGTTTAGAGCAGGGGGATAATTCACCCCTCCACTTT
D gene: NA; J gene: TRBJ2-7; clone size: NA; V gene: TRBV7-8; CDR3 protein: CASSLDSHEQYF; CDR3 DNA: TGTGCCAGCAGTCTTGACAGCCACGAGCAGTACTTC
D gene: TRBD1; J gene: TRBJ2-7; clone size: few; V gene: TRBV13; CDR3 protein: CASSVSGQGAYEQYF; CDR3 DNA: TGTGCCAGCAGCGTTTCGGGACAGGGGGCCTACGAGCAGTACTTC
D gene: TRBD2; J gene: TRBJ2-1; clone size: NA; V gene: TRBV5-1; CDR3 protein: CASRLSGSPYNEQFF; CDR3 DNA: TGCGCCAGCAGGCTTAGCGGGAGTCCCTACAATGAGCAGTTCTTC
D gene: TRBD1; J gene: TRBJ1-1; clone size: few; V gene: TRBV16; CDR3 protein: CASSRRTGRTEAFF; CDR3 DNA: TGTGCCAGCAGCCGAAGGACAGGGAGGACTGAAGCTTTCTTT
D gene: NA; J gene: TRBJ2-1; clone size: NA; V gene: TRBV12-3/TRBV12-4; CDR3 protein: CASEEGPYNEQFF; CDR3 DNA: TGTGCCAGTGAGGAGGGTCCCTACAATGAGCAGTTCTTC
D gene: TRBD1; J gene: TRBJ1-3; clone size: few; V gene: TRBV28; CDR3 protein: CASSRGGTGSGNTIYF; CDR3 DNA: TGTGCCAGCAGTCGTGGCGGGACAGGGTCCGGAAACACCATATATTTT
D gene: NA; J gene: TRBJ2-2; clone size: NA; V gene: TRBV7-2; CDR3 protein: CASSLSPPSYTGELFF; CDR3 DNA: TGTGCCAGCAGCCTAAGCCCTCCTAGTTATACCGGGGAGCTGTTTTTT
D gene: TRBD1; J gene: TRBJ2-1; clone size: few; V gene: TRBV7-9; CDR3 protein: CATGQGGNEQFF; CDR3 DNA: TGTGCCACCGGACAGGGGGGGAATGAGCAGTTCTTC
D gene: TRBD2; J gene: TRBJ2-3; clone size: NA; V gene: TRBV28; CDR3 protein: CASSFTSSGRDTQYF; CDR3 DNA: TGTGCCAGCAGTTTCACCTCTAGCGGGAGGGATACGCAGTATTTT
D gene: NA; J gene: TRBJ2-1; clone size: few; V gene: TRBV5-1; CDR3 protein: CASSGPRGDEQFF; CDR3 DNA: TGCGCCAGCAGCGGGCCCAGGGGGGATGAGCAGTTCTTC
D gene: TRBD1; J gene: TRBJ1-2; clone size: NA; V gene: TRBV2; CDR3 protein: CASRLQGTNYGYTF; CDR3 DNA: TGTGCCAGCAGATTACAGGGGACCAACTATGGCTACACCTTC
D gene: NA; J gene: TRBJ1-5; clone size: NA; V gene: TRBV5-5; CDR3 protein: CASSLWRARWKPQHF; CDR3 DNA: TGTGCCAGCAGCTTGTGGAGGGCCCGGTGGAAGCCCCAGCATTTT
D gene: TRBD1; J gene: TRBJ2-3; clone size: NA; V gene: TRBV6-1; CDR3 protein: CASRDLTGTDTQYF; CDR3 DNA: TGTGCCAGCAGGGATTTGACAGGGACAGATACGCAGTATTTT
D gene: NA; J gene: TRBJ1-5; clone size: NA; V gene: TRBV30; CDR3 protein: CAWSEDGFGPQHF; CDR3 DNA: TGTGCCTGGAGTGAGGACGGCTTCGGGCCCCAGCATTTT
D gene: NA; J gene: TRBJ2-4; clone size: few; V gene: TRBV6-1; CDR3 protein: CASSEAAAEGRAKNIQYF; CDR3 DNA: TGTGCCAGCAGTGAAGCGGCAGCGGAGGGGCGAGCCAAAAACATTCAGTACTTC
D gene: TRBD1; J gene: TRBJ1-2; clone size: few; V gene: TRBV29-1; CDR3 protein: CSVQSQGARFVGYTF; CDR3 DNA: TGCAGCGTTCAATCCCAGGGGGCGCGCTTTGTCGGCTACACCTTC
D gene: TRBD1; J gene: TRBJ2-7; clone size: few; V gene: TRBV29-1; CDR3 protein: CSVEKDRVCEQYF; CDR3 DNA: TGCAGCGTTGAAAAGGACAGGGTTTGCGAGCAGTACTTC
D gene: NA; J gene: TRBJ1-5; clone size: few; V gene: TRBV27; CDR3 protein: CASTVTAQHSNQPQHF; CDR3 DNA: TGTGCCAGCACCGTGACAGCCCAACACTCAAATCAGCCCCAGCATTTT
D gene: NA; J gene: TRBJ1-1; clone size: few; V gene: TRBV4-2; CDR3 protein: CASSLAGQGLEAFF; CDR3 DNA: TGTGCCAGCAGCCTAGCTGGGCAGGGCCTTGAAGCTTTCTTT
D gene: NA; J gene: TRBJ2-1; clone size: many; V gene: TRBV11-2; CDR3 protein: CASSFPGRAPEQFF; CDR3 DNA: TGTGCCAGCAGCTTCCCGGGCCGAGCGCCCGAGCAGTTCTTC
D gene: NA; J gene: TRBJ1-6; clone size: once; V gene: TRBV28; CDR3 protein: CAGTRRGSPLHF; CDR3 DNA: TGTGCCGGGACCCGACGGGGGTCACCCCTCCACTTT
D gene: TRBD2; J gene: TRBJ2-1; clone size: NA; V gene: TRBV29-1; CDR3 protein: CSLKGSGRNLHEQFF; CDR3 DNA: TGCAGCTTAAAGGGGAGCGGGAGGAACCTCCATGAGCAGTTCTTC
D gene: NA; J gene: TRBJ1-4; clone size: NA; V gene: TRBV29-1; CDR3 protein: CSGMEHWAEKLFF; CDR3 DNA: TGCAGCGGGATGGAACATTGGGCGGAAAAACTGTTTTTT
D gene: NA; J gene: TRBJ1-4; clone size: few; V gene: TRBV28; CDR3 protein: CASSFSGEEDEKLFF; CDR3 DNA: TGTGCCAGCAGTTTTTCAGGGGAGGAAGACGAAAAACTGTTTTTT
D gene: NA; J gene: TRBJ1-5; clone size: few; V gene: TRBV6-6; CDR3 protein: CASSYGFRGLMNQPQHF; CDR3 DNA: TGTGCCAGCAGTTACGGGTTCCGTGGACTGATGAATCAGCCCCAGCATTTT
D gene: NA; J gene: TRBJ1-1; clone size: NA; V gene: TRBV4-1; CDR3 protein: CASSQDYTVNTEAFF; CDR3 DNA: TGCGCCAGCAGCCAAGATTATACAGTGAACACTGAAGCTTTCTTT
D gene: NA; J gene: TRBJ2-6; clone size: NA; V gene: TRBV27; CDR3 protein: CASSLSRGSGANVLTF; CDR3 DNA: TGTGCCAGCAGTTTATCGCGCGGCTCTGGGGCCAACGTCCTGACTTTC
D gene: NA; J gene: TRBJ2-7; clone size: NA; V gene: TRBV9; CDR3 protein: CASSPGGRTRVSYEQYF; CDR3 DNA: TGTGCCAGCAGCCCCGGGGGAAGGACCCGGGTCTCCTACGAGCAGTACTTC
D gene: NA; J gene: TRBJ2-6; clone size: NA; V gene: TRBV29-1; CDR3 protein: CSVVRAGANVLTF; CDR3 DNA: TGCAGCGTTGTAAGGGCTGGGGCCAACGTCCTGACTTTC
D gene: TRBD2; J gene: TRBJ2-3; clone size: once; V gene: TRBV29-1; CDR3 protein: CSVGIPPSGSLTDTQYF; CDR3 DNA: TGCAGCGTTGGTATCCCCCCTAGCGGGAGTCTGACAGATACGCAGTATTTT
D gene: TRBD1; J gene: TRBJ1-1; clone size: few; V gene: TRBV20-1; CDR3 protein: CSARDWDDRALVTAEAFF; CDR3 DNA: TGCAGTGCTAGAGATTGGGACGACAGGGCCCTAGTTACTGCTGAAGCTTTCTTT
D gene: NA; J gene: TRBJ2-1; clone size: NA; V gene: TRBV10-3; CDR3 protein: CTKTRAGAEQFF; CDR3 DNA: TGTACGAAAACTAGGGCGGGTGCTGAGCAGTTCTTC
D gene: TRBD2; J gene: TRBJ2-3; clone size: few; V gene: TRBV18; CDR3 protein: CASSPSFTQRESVDTQYF; CDR3 DNA: TGTGCCAGCTCGCCGTCCTTTACTCAGCGGGAGTCAGTGGATACGCAGTATTTT
D gene: TRBD2; J gene: TRBJ2-1; clone size: NA; V gene: TRBV9; CDR3 protein: CASSASGVSYNEQFF; CDR3 DNA: TGTGCCAGCAGCGCTAGCGGGGTCTCCTACAATGAGCAGTTCTTC
D gene: NA; J gene: TRBJ2-7; clone size: few; V gene: TRBV5-6; CDR3 protein: CASSLAREQYF; CDR3 DNA: TGTGCCAGCAGCTTGGCGCGAGAGCAGTACTTC
D gene: NA; J gene: TRBJ1-4; clone size: few; V gene: TRBV2; CDR3 protein: CASRRDLEKLFF; CDR3 DNA: TGTGCCAGCAGACGGGACTTGGAAAAACTGTTTTTT
D gene: NA; J gene: TRBJ1-1; clone size: few; V gene: TRBV29-1; CDR3 protein: CSVALGTEAFF; CDR3 DNA: TGCAGCGTTGCCCTGGGCACTGAAGCTTTCTTT
D gene: TRBD2; J gene: TRBJ2-3; clone size: NA; V gene: TRBV27; CDR3 protein: CASSRAGANYADTQYF; CDR3 DNA: TGTGCCAGCAGTCGAGCGGGAGCCAATTATGCAGATACGCAGTATTTT
D gene: NA; J gene: TRBJ2-2; clone size: NA; V gene: TRBV6-4; CDR3 protein: CASSAESQIPGELFF; CDR3 DNA: TGTGCCAGCAGTGCCGAGTCCCAAATCCCCGGGGAGCTGTTTTTT
D gene: TRBD2; J gene: TRBJ2-3; clone size: few; V gene: TRBV5-1; CDR3 protein: CASSPTSGGTGTDTQYF; CDR3 DNA: TGCGCCAGCAGCCCGACTAGCGGGGGTACCGGCACAGATACGCAGTATTTT
D gene: NA; J gene: TRBJ2-7; clone size: NA; V gene: TRBV28; CDR3 protein: CASSMLNEQYF; CDR3 DNA: TGTGCCAGCAGTATGCTGAACGAGCAGTACTTC
D gene: NA; J gene: TRBJ1-5; clone size: many; V gene: TRBV7-6; CDR3 protein: CASSLAGRINQPQHF; CDR3 DNA: TGTGCCAGCAGCTTAGCGGGCAGGATCAATCAGCCCCAGCATTTT
D gene: NA; J gene: TRBJ2-3; clone size: NA; V gene: TRBV6-1; CDR3 protein: CASSEHGIRSTDTQYF; CDR3 DNA: TGTGCCAGCAGTGAACATGGGATAAGGAGCACAGATACGCAGTATTTT
D gene: TRBD1; J gene: TRBJ2-7; clone size: once; V gene: TRBV13; CDR3 protein: CASSLGQGKAYEQYF; CDR3 DNA: TGTGCCAGCAGCTTAGGACAGGGGAAGGCCTACGAGCAGTACTTC
D gene: TRBD2; J gene: TRBJ2-3; clone size: few; V gene: TRBV28; CDR3 protein: CASSPLTGGSADTQYF; CDR3 DNA: TGTGCCAGCAGTCCCTTGACGGGAGGGTCTGCAGATACGCAGTATTTT
D gene: TRBD1; J gene: TRBJ1-6; clone size: NA; V gene: TRBV10-1; CDR3 protein: CATSPDRGRESPLHF; CDR3 DNA: TGCGCCACCTCCCCGGACAGGGGAAGGGAATCACCCCTCCACTTT
D gene: TRBD2; J gene: TRBJ2-1; clone size: few; V gene: TRBV25-1; CDR3 protein: CASSVASGRSNEQFF; CDR3 DNA: TGTGCCAGCAGTGTGGCTAGCGGGAGAAGTAATGAGCAGTTCTTC
D gene: NA; J gene: TRBJ2-7; clone size: few; V gene: TRBV28; CDR3 protein: CASSTGKNEQYF; CDR3 DNA: TGTGCCAGCAGTACAGGGAAGAACGAGCAGTACTTC